The sample holds many counts of the clone carrying this T cell receptor (beta chain). The target antigen is unknown. These data are taken from a study of regulatory T cells in long-lasting Graves disease. For TCR beta, libraries came from iRepertoire HTBI primers and Arm-PCR of CDR3 regions. TCRdb reanalysed the multiplex PCR reads using MiXCR and keeps one entry per CDR3 protein. Of about 470,000 distinct CDR3 sequences listed, around 21% are singletons. Whole-study findings and limits: Gene preferences differed: TRBV28, TRBJ1-2, TRBJ2-5 in persistent cases. Persistent patients shared more public clonotypes (about 2,700) than newly diagnosed patients (about 1,000).

Germline-derived CDR1 and CDR2 are MNHNS and SASEGT. Trimming took off 4 bases at V and 2 bases at J, with 15 bases between the two ends. The CDR3 has 15 amino acids. Time point meaning: persistent/refractory GD, antithyroid drugs over 5 years with positive TRAb. Making the TCR library involved RNA that had been extracted from PBMCs. The source material was peripheral blood mononuclear cells (PBMCs), sampled when the disease was refractory, from a patient treated with antithyroid drugs. The receptor comes from a female donor with Graves disease. The chain employs TRBV6-1 and TRBJ2-7; D gene uncertain. CDR3 coding DNA: TGTGCCAGCAGTGGACTCGTGGCCACTCCCTACGAGCAGTACTTC. It translates to CASSGLVATPYEQYF.